This record covers a single TCR beta chain. The sample originates from a study of cytomegalovirus exposure and HLA in healthy donors. V shed 5 bases and J shed 2 bases, with 13 bases lying between them. The length of the CDR3 is 13 residues. Germline assignment: CDR1 SQVTM and CDR2 ANQGSEA. The PCR contained 60 Vbeta and 13 Jbeta primers. Clones were read by immunoSEQ multiplex PCR, and TCRdb kept only the in-frame ones, dropping some. The sample lists hundreds of thousands of clones, around 90% occurring once. This sequence originates from a woman younger than 35 in good health and CMV-seronegative. The chain joins TRBV29-1 to TRBJ2-7; a possible D gene is TRBD1 (6 bases). Sequencing was performed on PBMCs. For the CDR3, the DNA is TGCAGCGTTCGACAGGCCAGGCCCTACGAGCAGTACTTC. Translated: CSVRQARPYEQYF.